This paragraph covers one TCR beta chain sequence. These data originate in a study of identical twins. TCRdb ran MiXCR on the 5' RACE reads and lists one entry per CDR3 protein. The sample includes 510,000 or so distinct CDR3 sequences, roughly 15% of them seen just once. CDR3 length: 14 amino acids. Germline CDR1 SGHRS, CDR2 YFSETQ. V lost 3 bases, J lost 5 bases, and 14 bases lay in between. This sample also belongs to another study, concerning yellow fever vaccine responses in identical twins.

The chain recombines TRBV5-1 with TRBJ2-5, with D hard to call. This TCR was recovered from a young woman in good health. The sequenced sample was CD4+ T cells sorted from blood. Here the CDR3 reads CASSYYDDLETQYF. The DNA of the CDR3 is TGCGCCAGCAGCTACTATGACGATCTGGAGACCCAGTACTTC. Based on the CDR3 plus reference TRBV5-1 and TRBJ2-5, the full variable domain is KAGVTQTPRYLIKTRGQQVTLSCSPISGHRSVSWYQQTPGQGLQFLFEYFSETQRNKGNFPGRFSGRQFSNSRSEMNVSTLELGDSALYLCASSYYDDLETQYFGPGTRLLVL.